The rows below give T cell receptor beta chains drawn from one sample of a study of shared clonotypes between healthy human individuals. Sequenced by immunoSEQ multiplex PCR; TCRdb stores in-frame clones only, minus some. The sample holds about 2.2 million clones, about 93% seen once. Sequenced: naive CD8+ T cells from PBMCs. The receptors stem from a man between 18 and 35 years old in good health. Some clones in this sample may be carry-over from other donors' samples. CDR3s include the opening cysteine and the closing phenylalanine or tryptophan. A D gene is named only where the DNA matches it firmly. Where a row states a size, it is once, few, many or the class of an expanded clone; other rows omit it.

cdr3_aa	cdr3_nt	d_call	j_call	clone_size	v_call
CSVFSDLRTEAFF	TGCAGCGTTTTTTCCGATCTGCGCACTGAAGCTTTCTTT	NA	TRBJ1-1	NA	TRBV29-1
CASSGQIANYGYTF	TGTGCCAGTAGCGGACAGATTGCTAACTATGGCTACACCTTC	NA	TRBJ1-2	NA	TRBV19
CASSLINSYEQYF	TGTGCCAGCAGCCTAATCAACTCCTACGAGCAGTACTTC	NA	TRBJ2-7	NA	TRBV7-2
CASSSPESTYNEQFF	TGTGCCAGCAGCTCTCCGGAGAGCACCTACAATGAGCAGTTCTTC	NA	TRBJ2-1	NA	TRBV2
CASSLPNQPQHF	TGTGCCAGCAGCTTACCTAATCAGCCCCAGCATTTT	NA	TRBJ1-5	few	TRBV7-8
CASGGRRGDTQYF	TGTGCCAGCGGCGGGAGAAGAGGAGATACGCAGTATTTT	TRBD2	TRBJ2-3	NA	TRBV7-9
CASSLEPRGAYNEQFF	TGTGCCAGCAGCTTAGAACCCAGGGGAGCCTACAATGAGCAGTTCTTC	NA	TRBJ2-1	NA	TRBV11-3
CASSLQGGSTEAFF	TGTGCCAGCAGTCTCCAAGGGGGGAGCACTGAAGCTTTCTTT	NA	TRBJ1-1	NA	TRBV28
CASSLGGDKGLGTEAFF	TGTGCCAGCAGCTTAGGAGGGGACAAGGGGTTGGGCACTGAAGCTTTCTTT	NA	TRBJ1-1	NA	TRBV7-3
CASVAQGGGTEAFF	TGTGCCAGCGTAGCACAGGGCGGCGGCACTGAAGCTTTCTTT	NA	TRBJ1-1	NA	TRBV27
CASSSNWDPRGYTF	TGTGCCAGCAGTAGCAACTGGGATCCAAGGGGCTACACCTTC	NA	TRBJ1-2	NA	TRBV27
CASSLFDRLGEGEQYF	TGTGCCAGCAGCTTATTCGACCGATTGGGGGAGGGGGAGCAGTACTTC	TRBD2	TRBJ2-7	NA	TRBV7-2
CASNPDRGTHQPQHF	TGTGCCAGCAATCCGGACAGGGGAACCCATCAGCCCCAGCATTTT	TRBD1	TRBJ1-5	NA	TRBV5-5
CASSPGQESKYTQYF	TGTGCCAGCTCACCAGGACAGGAGTCCAAATATACGCAGTATTTT	TRBD1	TRBJ2-3	NA	TRBV18
CASSFKASGHQETQYF	TGTGCCAGCAGTTTTAAGGCTAGCGGGCATCAAGAGACCCAGTACTTC	TRBD2	TRBJ2-5	NA	TRBV28
CASSPRGPLYGYTF	TGTGCCAGCAGTCCGAGGGGGCCTCTTTATGGCTACACCTTC	TRBD1	TRBJ1-2	NA	TRBV27
CASSPRTKNKASTDTQYF	TGTGCCAGCAGCCCGAGGACTAAGAATAAAGCTAGCACAGATACGCAGTATTTT	NA	TRBJ2-3	NA	TRBV7-9
CASSPSWLPGRSYGYTF	TGCGCCAGCAGCCCAAGCTGGCTACCTGGCCGGAGCTATGGCTACACCTTC	NA	TRBJ1-2	NA	TRBV5-1
CSVGTAVYGYTF	TGCAGCGTTGGGACGGCCGTCTATGGCTACACCTTC	NA	TRBJ1-2	NA	TRBV29-1
CASSPGPLGTEAFF	TGCGCCAGCAGCCCTGGACCCTTGGGCACTGAAGCTTTCTTT	NA	TRBJ1-1	few	TRBV4-1
CASSPDRHSGANVLTF	TGTGCCAGCAGCCCGGACAGGCACTCTGGGGCCAACGTCCTGACTTTC	TRBD1	TRBJ2-6	NA	TRBV5-5
CASSSTMNTEAFF	TGCGCCAGCAGCTCTACCATGAACACTGAAGCTTTCTTT	NA	TRBJ1-1	NA	TRBV5-1
CASRGTVYEQYF	TGTGCCAGCAGGGGGACAGTCTACGAGCAGTACTTC	TRBD1	TRBJ2-7	NA	TRBV7-3
CASSSHGVSQWNYEQYF	TGTGCCAGCAGTTCCCACGGGGTCAGCCAATGGAACTACGAGCAGTACTTC	NA	TRBJ2-7	NA	TRBV28
CASSVEFWPEGYTF	TGTGCCAGCAGCGTAGAGTTCTGGCCGGAAGGCTACACCTTC	NA	TRBJ1-2	once	TRBV9
CAISDWLAGGLNTDTQYF	TGTGCCATCAGTGATTGGCTAGCGGGAGGGTTAAACACAGATACGCAGTATTTT	TRBD2	TRBJ2-3	NA	TRBV10-3
CASSLRGPYNEQYF	TGTGCCAGCAGCCTCAGGGGCCCCTATAACGAGCAGTACTTC	NA	TRBJ2-7	once	TRBV11-1
CASSPSRGAGVSGYTF	TGTGCCAGCAGCCCCTCCCGAGGGGCGGGAGTGAGTGGCTACACCTTC	NA	TRBJ1-2	NA	TRBV7-9
CASSFAGGPNEQFF	TGTGCCAGCAGTTTTGCGGGAGGGCCGAATGAGCAGTTCTTC	TRBD2	TRBJ2-1	once	TRBV28
CASSLLGSTYEQYF	TGTGCCAGCAGTTTATTGGGGTCCACCTACGAGCAGTACTTC	NA	TRBJ2-7	NA	TRBV28
CASTCLAGGCNEQFF	TGTGCCAGCACCTGCCTAGCGGGAGGTTGCAATGAGCAGTTCTTC	TRBD2	TRBJ2-1	NA	TRBV5-6
CASSRGQGLLNQPQHF	TGTGCCAGCAGCCGTGGACAGGGCCTCCTTAATCAGCCCCAGCATTTT	TRBD1	TRBJ1-5	NA	TRBV7-9
CASSSPGRNEQFF	TGTGCCAGCAGCTCTCCGGGCCGCAATGAGCAGTTCTTC	NA	TRBJ2-1	NA	TRBV7-9
CASRVPGQGPDEQYF	TGTGCCAGCAGGGTACCGGGACAGGGACCCGACGAGCAGTACTTC	TRBD1	TRBJ2-7	once	TRBV2
CASSPGQGGQPQHF	TGTGCCAGCAGCCCCGGACAGGGGGGGCAGCCCCAGCATTTT	TRBD1	TRBJ1-5	NA	TRBV7-6
CASSQYLAAGGETQYF	TGCGCCAGCAGTCAATATTTAGCAGCGGGAGGGGAGACCCAGTACTTC	TRBD2	TRBJ2-5	NA	TRBV23-1
CASSVFTGGTEAFF	TGTGCCAGCAGCGTTTTTACAGGGGGCACTGAAGCTTTCTTT	TRBD1	TRBJ1-1	few	TRBV9
CASSVMVSSYNEQFF	TGTGCCAGTAGCGTCATGGTCAGCTCCTACAATGAGCAGTTCTTC	NA	TRBJ2-1	NA	TRBV19
CASSTRTGDNYGYTF	TGTGCCAGCAGCACCCGGACAGGGGATAACTATGGCTACACCTTC	TRBD1	TRBJ1-2	few	TRBV9
CASSLWGEAFF	TGTGCCAGCAGTTTATGGGGGGAAGCTTTCTTT	NA	TRBJ1-1	NA	TRBV27
CASSPIKNTGELFF	TGTGCCAGCAGCCCTATCAAGAACACCGGGGAGCTGTTTTTT	NA	TRBJ2-2	NA	TRBV7-9
CASTRTGGFQETQYF	TGTGCCAGCACCAGGACAGGGGGCTTCCAAGAGACCCAGTACTTC	TRBD1	TRBJ2-5	once	TRBV9
CATSTEYATGAGTDTQYF	TGTGCCACCAGCACCGAATACGCAACAGGGGCCGGGACAGATACGCAGTATTTT	TRBD1	TRBJ2-3	NA	TRBV15